This T cell receptor (beta chain) emerged from a study of beta chain features in type 1 diabetes. Study-wide points: For cells with high TCR expression, cDNA sequencing could yield over-representation. Researchers report that Type 1 diabetes patients had moderately but significantly shorter TCRB CDR3s across all four CD4+ subsets.

What was sequenced were expressed TCRB transcripts, since all of the isolated RNA had been reverse transcribed. The method was immunoSEQ multiplex PCR; TCRdb's version includes in-frame clones alone and lacks a portion of them. Among about 19,000 clones listed, 50% were seen once. With respect to this clone: Its antigen remains unknown.

Using CD45RO/CCR7/CD25/CD127/CD95/CD27, CD4+ naive, central memory, regulatory and stem cell-like memory cells were sorted. Sequencing was done on a sample of stem cell memory CD4+ T cells from blood. The source is a young man in good health.

Here the CDR3 DNA reads TGTGCCAGCAGCCTACCCGGGACAGGGGTCCACAATGAGCAGTTCTTC. Amino acid sequence: CASSLPGTGVHNEQFF. The rearrangement uses TRBV7-3 and TRBJ2-1, with 10 bases identical to TRBD1. Trimming removed 5 bases from V and 5 bases from J; junction bases left unmatched: 9. This CDR3 spans 16 amino acids. Germline-derived CDR1 and CDR2 are SGHTA and FQGTGA.